The 15 T cell receptor beta chains below come from one sample, sequenced in a study of long-term antiretroviral therapy in people with HIV. With survey level as its setting, the immunoSEQ assay was v3.0. Assay used: immunoSEQ multiplex PCR; TCRdb lists only in-frame clones, some missing. The sample lists 5,000 to 8,000 clones, roughly 80% occurring once. The source was unsorted PBMCs, collected 0.5 years before starting antiretroviral therapy. These receptors were taken from a man aged 40-50 years with HIV.

This chain links TRBV10-3 with TRBJ1-1, with TRBD1 identical over 7 bases. The CDR3 has 13 residues. Germline-derived CDR1 and CDR2 are ENHRY and SYGVKD. The V segment lost 4 bases and the J segment 2 bases; nucleotides outside the gene matches: 1. CDR3 protein: CAISGDRNTEAFF. The CDR3 DNA reads TGTGCCATCAGTGGGGACAGAAACACTGAAGCTTTCTTT.

This chain connects TRBV9 to TRBJ2-3; 8 bases match TRBD2. The junction had 8 bases not matched to a gene; V was cut back by 2 bases and J by 6 bases. CDR3 length: 15 amino acids. In germline, CDR1 is SGDLS, CDR2 YYNGEE. The CDR3 region is CASSVGGGPGDTQYF. CDR3 nucleotides: TGTGCCAGCAGCGTGGGCGGGGGGCCAGGGGATACGCAGTATTTT.

The chain is built from TRBV5-1 and TRBJ1-6, with 10 bases lining up with TRBD1. The ends lost 4 bases at V and 8 bases at J; junction bases unmatched: 3. Per germline, CDR1 SGHRS and CDR2 YFSETQ. The CDR3 is 14 amino acids. Here the CDR3 reads CASSLGQGDSPLHF. In nucleotides, the CDR3 is TGCGCCAGCAGCCTTGGACAGGGGGATTCACCCCTCCACTTT.

The chain is built from TRBV18 and TRBJ1-1; D is undetermined. This CDR3 is built from 13 residues. Looked up from germline, CDR1 is KGHSH and CDR2 is LQKENI. V was cut by 2 bases and J by 5 bases, with 9 bases left in between. CDR3 sequence reads: CASSPNAGTEAFF. The CDR3 region has the DNA TGTGCCAGCTCACCAAACGCGGGGACTGAAGCTTTCTTT.

The chain links TRBV4-3 to TRBJ1-1; D ambiguous. CDR3 size: 17 residues. V was shortened by 3 bases and J by 0 bases, with 17 bases between the two germline ends. CDR1 is LGHNA, CDR2 YSLEER, per germline. DNA for the CDR3: TGCGCCAGCAGCCAGATAACCCCGGGCAGGATGAACACTGAAGCTTTCTTT. It specifies CASSQITPGRMNTEAFF.

The chain joins TRBV5-1 to TRBJ1-2; D might be TRBD1 (5 bases). CDR3 length: 14 residues. Trimming removed 0 bases from V and 6 bases from J, with 12 bases in between. In germline, CDR1 is SGHRS, CDR2 YFSETQ. CDR3 residues: CASSLDQGTHGYTF. CDR3 nucleotides: TGCGCCAGCAGCTTGGATCAAGGGACCCATGGCTACACCTTC.

This chain uses TRBV7-6 with TRBJ1-2, with D tentatively TRBD1 (5 bases). The CDR3 runs 13 residues. The V gene's germline CDR1 is SGHVS and CDR2 FNYEAQ. V was clipped by 4 bases and J by 8 bases, with 14 bases between them. Written as DNA, the CDR3 is TGTGCCAGCAGCTCTCTAACAGGATTCGGCTACACCTTC. Residues: CASSSLTGFGYTF. Together with reference TRBV7-6 and TRBJ1-2, the CDR3 gives the full variable domain: GAGVSQSPRYKVTKRGQDVALRCDPISGHVSLYWYRQALGQGPEFLTYFNYEAQQDKSGLPNDRFSAERPEGSISTLTIQRTEQRDSAMYRCASSSLTGFGYTFGSGTRLTVV.

This chain uses TRBV15 with TRBJ1-6, with no clear D. V was trimmed by 0 bases and J by 6 bases, leaving 9 bases between them. Per germline, CDR1 LNHNV and CDR2 YYDKDF (reference sequence). This CDR3 spans 15 amino acids. Written as DNA, the CDR3 is TGTGCCACCAGCAGAGACCCCGGGTCTAATTCACCCCTCCACTTT. It encodes CATSRDPGSNSPLHF.

The CDR3 loop reads CATRRGGANVLTF. As DNA, the CDR3 is TGTGCCACACGGCGGGGTGGGGCCAACGTCCTGACTTTC. The gene calls are TRBV21-1 and TRBJ2-6; TRBD2, the table's D call, was not compared with the DNA. TRBV21-1 is a pseudogene locus. CDR3 size: 13 residues.

By sample share, this clone is medium-sized (0.01 to 0.1%). V and J are TRBV6-6 and TRBJ2-7; 7 positions agree with TRBD1. The V segment lost 7 bases and the J segment 1 base; nucleotides outside the gene matches: 10. The CDR3 has 15 residues. Germline CDR1 reads MNHNY; CDR2 reads SVGAGI (reference sequence). The chain's CDR3 is CASTPGTESSYEQYF. As DNA, the CDR3 is TGTGCCAGCACCCCCGGGACAGAGTCTTCCTACGAGCAGTACTTC.

The rearrangement uses TRBV5-1 and TRBJ1-3; D gene uncertain. V dropped 5 bases and J dropped 8 bases, with 2 bases sitting between them. The CDR3 has 9 residues. Looked up from germline, CDR1 is SGHRS and CDR2 is YFSETQ. The CDR3 loop is CASRHTIYF. The CDR3 region has the DNA TGCGCCAGCAGGCACACCATATATTTT.

J is TRBJ2-7 and V is TRBV7-7; TRBD1 agrees at 9 bases. The CDR3 loop spans 13 amino acids. After removal of 5 bases from V and 6 bases from J, the junction contained 5 bases not matched to a gene. Germline CDR1 SSHAT, CDR2 FNYEAQ (reference sequence). CDR3 in amino acids: CASSTGTGREQYF. The CDR3 DNA is TGTGCCAGCAGCACCGGGACAGGGCGCGAGCAGTACTTC.

This clone is medium-sized by share. V usage is TRBV6-4 and J usage is TRBJ2-2; either TRBD1 or TRBD2 may fit D (5 bases each). CDR1 is MRHNA and CDR2 is SNTAGT in the germline V gene. The V end lost 0 bases, the J end lost 6 bases, and 17 bases lay between the germline ends. The CDR3 runs 17 residues. The CDR3 sequence is CASSDSYSGPRAGELFF. The CDR3 DNA sequence: TGTGCCAGCAGTGACTCTTATTCGGGGCCAAGGGCCGGGGAGCTGTTTTTT.

The rearrangement links TRBV18 to TRBJ1-1; possible D gene TRBD1, 5 bases. CDR1 is KGHSH and CDR2 is LQKENI in the germline V gene. The length of the CDR3 is 15 residues. V lost 2 bases and J 5 bases, leaving 15 bases between the germline ends. CDR3 coding DNA: TGTGCCAGCTCACCATACCTGGCGGAGGGGACTGAAGCTTTCTTT. Translating gives CASSPYLAEGTEAFF. Full variable domain (outside the CDR3, taken from reference TRBV18 and TRBJ1-1): NAGVMQNPRHLVRRRGQEARLRCSPMKGHSHVYWYRQLPEEGLKFMVYLQKENIIDESGMPKERFSAEFPKEGPSILRIQQVVRGDSAAYFCASSPYLAEGTEAFFGQGTRLTVV.

The chain has TRBV18 and TRBJ1-5; tentative D call: TRBD1 (5 bases). V lost 5 bases and J 0 bases, leaving 11 bases between the germline ends. CDR1 is KGHSH, CDR2 LQKENI, per germline. The CDR3 length is 15 residues. The CDR3 loop reads CASSFRDNSNQPQHF. In DNA, the CDR3 is TGTGCCAGCTCATTCAGGGATAATAGCAATCAGCCCCAGCATTTT. Using reference TRBV18 and TRBJ1-5 for the parts outside the CDR3, the full variable domain is NAGVMQNPRHLVRRRGQEARLRCSPMKGHSHVYWYRQLPEEGLKFMVYLQKENIIDESGMPKERFSAEFPKEGPSILRIQQVVRGDSAAYFCASSFRDNSNQPQHFGDGTRLSIL.